This TCR beta chain derives from a study of shared clonotypes between healthy human individuals. Study background: Donor ages ranged 18 to 49 years: a couple of women, three men.

Germline CDR1 and CDR2: SGHVS and FQNEAQ. The CDR3 extends over 14 amino acids. V was cut by 5 bases and J by 6 bases, with 17 bases left in between. The method was immunoSEQ multiplex PCR; TCRdb's version includes in-frame clones alone and lacks a portion of them. The sample lists some 2 million clones, over 85% occurring once. Sequencing was done on a sample of naive CD4+ T cells sorted from blood. As for subset: CD45RA+ positively selected. This clonotype originated in a man in his late teens or twenties in good health. This chain connects TRBV7-8 to TRBJ2-7; D is uncertain. The CDR3 reads CASSLADVPGEQYF. The CDR3 DNA sequence: TGTGCCAGCAGCCTTGCGGACGTTCCGGGCGAGCAGTACTTC.